The present T cell receptor beta chain was sequenced within a study of lymphopenia after photon versus proton radiotherapy. Whole-study results and caveats: A bigger post-nadir fall in TCR diversity correlated inversely with survival time in deceased patients. After the lymphocyte nadir, photon-treated repertoires showed oligoclonal expansion, especially of CD8+ Temra cells.

V gave up 5 bases and J gave up 4 bases; unmatched junction bases: 8. Looked up from germline, CDR1 is SGHTA and CDR2 is FQGTGA. The CDR3 is made up of 15 amino acids. Notes on this clone: Its specificity is unknown.

Assay: immunoSEQ multiplex PCR; the TCRdb copy retains only in-frame clones and omits some. The sample has over 50,000 clones; 86% are singletons. This clonotype was obtained from a man aged 35-49 years with gastric cancer. V and J are TRBV7-3 and TRBJ2-5; 9 bases fit TRBD1. This specimen was peripheral blood, taken from a patient treated with photon-based radiotherapy. The CDR3 nucleotides are TGTGCCAGCAGCGCCGGGACAGGGCTAGGAGAGACCCAGTACTTC. Amino acids: CASSAGTGLGETQYF.